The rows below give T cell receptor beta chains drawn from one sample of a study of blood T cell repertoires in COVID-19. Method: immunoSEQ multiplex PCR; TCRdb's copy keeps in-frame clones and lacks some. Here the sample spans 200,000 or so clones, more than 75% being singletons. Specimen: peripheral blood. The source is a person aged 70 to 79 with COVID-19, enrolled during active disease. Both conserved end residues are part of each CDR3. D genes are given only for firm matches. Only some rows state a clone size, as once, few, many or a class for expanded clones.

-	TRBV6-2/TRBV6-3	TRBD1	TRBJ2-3	TGTGCCAGCAGTTACTCGGGGACAGGGCCCCAAGATACGCAGTATTTT	CASSYSGTGPQDTQYF
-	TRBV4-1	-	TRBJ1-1	TGCGCCAGCAGCCAAGATCTCAACAGGATGAACACTGAAGCTTTCTTT	CASSQDLNRMNTEAFF
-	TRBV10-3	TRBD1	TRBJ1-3	TGTGCCATCAGTGGGACAGGGTCCTCTGGAAACACCATATATTTT	CAISGTGSSGNTIYF
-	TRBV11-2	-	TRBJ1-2	TGTGCCAGCAGCTTATTCGGGAAACAAGGCTACACCTTC	CASSLFGKQGYTF
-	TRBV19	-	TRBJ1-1	TGTGCCAGTAGTATAGCCCCGTACACTGAAGCTTTCTTT	CASSIAPYTEAFF
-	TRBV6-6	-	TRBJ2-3	TGTGCCAGTCTCAGCACAGGGAACACAGATACGCAGTATTTT	CASLSTGNTDTQYF
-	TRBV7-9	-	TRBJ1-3	TGTGCCAGCAGCCGGGGAGATTCTGGAAACACCATATATTTT	CASSRGDSGNTIYF
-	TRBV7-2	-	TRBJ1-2	TGTGCCAGCAGCTTAGATGTCAGCAGGAACTATGGCTACACCTTC	CASSLDVSRNYGYTF
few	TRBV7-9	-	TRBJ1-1	TGTGCCAGCACCCCATGGGTAGTTGAGGACACTGAAGCTTTCTTT	CASTPWVVEDTEAFF
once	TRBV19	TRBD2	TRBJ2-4	TGTGCCAGTAGTCCCAAGACTAGCGGGAGGGCCTGGGCAAACATTCAGTACTTC	CASSPKTSGRAWANIQYF
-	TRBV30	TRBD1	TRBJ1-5	TGTGCCTGGAGCACCGGGACAGGTATTAGCAATCAGCCCCAGCATTTT	CAWSTGTGISNQPQHF
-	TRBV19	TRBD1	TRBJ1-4	TGTGCCAGTAGGGACAGGGGGGATGAAAAACTGTTTTTT	CASRDRGDEKLFF
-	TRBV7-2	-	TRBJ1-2	TGTGCCAGCAGCTTAGGGGAGGGACTACCTTATGGCTACACCTTC	CASSLGEGLPYGYTF
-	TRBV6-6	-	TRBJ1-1	TGTGCCAGCAGTTACCCACCGGGACAATCGAACACTGAAGCTTTCTTT	CASSYPPGQSNTEAFF
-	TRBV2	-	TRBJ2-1	TGTGCCAGCAGTGGGTCTTGGGGCCAAGGCCAAGAGCAGTTCTTC	CASSGSWGQGQEQFF
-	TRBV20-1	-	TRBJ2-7	TGCAGTGCTACATCCTACGAGCAGTACTTC	CSATSYEQYF
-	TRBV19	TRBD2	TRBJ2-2	TGTGCCAGTAACCAACTAGCGGGCACCGGGGAGCTGTTTTTT	CASNQLAGTGELFF
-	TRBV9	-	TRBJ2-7	TGTGCCAGGAGGGACTCCCGGCAAGAGCAGTACTTC	CARRDSRQEQYF
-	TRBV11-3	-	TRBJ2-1	TGTGCCAGCAGCTTGGGCAGGGGTGACGTGGATGAGCAGTTCTTC	CASSLGRGDVDEQFF
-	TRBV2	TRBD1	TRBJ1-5	TGTGCCAGCAGTGAATCGACAGGGGCAAATCAGCCCCAGCATTTT	CASSESTGANQPQHF
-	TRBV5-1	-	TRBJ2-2	TGCGCCAGCAGCTTGGAAAAATTTGGGGAGCTACTTTACACCGGGGAGCTGTTTTTT	CASSLEKFGELLYTGELFF
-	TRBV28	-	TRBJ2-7	TGTGCCAGCAGTTTAGGGGGCTGGGGGGGTGGATCCTACGAGCAGTACTTC	CASSLGGWGGGSYEQYF
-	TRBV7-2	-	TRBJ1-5	TGTGCCAGCAGCTTAAAAGGGGGTAGCAATCAGCCCCAGCATTTT	CASSLKGGSNQPQHF
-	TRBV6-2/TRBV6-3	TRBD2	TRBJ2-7	TGTGCCAGCAGTTCCAACCTACTAGCGGGCGTGTACGAGCAGTACTTC	CASSSNLLAGVYEQYF
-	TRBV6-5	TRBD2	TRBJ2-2	TGTGCCAGCAGGACGCTAGCGGTGAACACCGGGGAGCTGTTTTTT	CASRTLAVNTGELFF
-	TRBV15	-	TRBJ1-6	TGTGCCACCAGCAGAGATTCAGGGGAACGCAGTTCACCCCTCCACTTT	CATSRDSGERSSPLHF
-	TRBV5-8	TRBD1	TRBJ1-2	TGTGCCAGCAGCGTGACAGGGGTACTTGGCTACACCTTC	CASSVTGVLGYTF
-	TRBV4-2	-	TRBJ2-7	TGTGCCAGCAGCCAAGAGGCGGGTCGCTCCTACGAGCAGTACTTC	CASSQEAGRSYEQYF
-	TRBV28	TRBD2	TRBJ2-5	TGTGCCAGCAGTACCGGGGGGGCTTGGCTCCGAGAGACCCAGTACTTC	CASSTGGAWLRETQYF
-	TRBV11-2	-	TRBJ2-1	TGTGCCAGCAGCTTAGGTCGAACAGGGTTGTTATTCTTC	CASSLGRTGLLFF
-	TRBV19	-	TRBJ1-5	TGTGCCAGTAGTACCATCAATAGCAATCAGCCCCAGCATTTT	CASSTINSNQPQHF